The clone carrying this TCR beta chain was counted at least ten times. Its antigen is undetermined. These data are taken from a study of identical twins. The donor group consisted entirely of healthy Caucasians. Unique molecular identifiers were present on the cDNA, which also gained a universal primer site by template switching. MiXCR, applied by TCRdb to the 5' RACE reads, yields one record per CDR3 protein. The table has a few hundred thousand distinct CDR3 sequences, 9.6% seen once. Findings and limits, study-wide: Interpretation of the results relied on cross-sectional statistical analysis and not on following the same donors.

The CDR3 runs 18 residues. Separately, the same data were catalogued under a study of yellow fever vaccine responses in identical twins.

The TCR originated in a woman younger than 35 in good health. The chain is built from TRBV21-1 and TRBJ2-2; the D call of TRBD2 is as the table states it, not checked on the DNA. TRBV21-1 is a known pseudogene. The specimen was PBMCs. CDR3 protein: CASGTHYSGGGNTGELFF. CDR3 nucleotides: TGTGCCAGCGGTACCCACTATAGCGGGGGGGGGAACACCGGGGAGCTGTTTTTT.